This T cell receptor (beta chain) is from a study of identical twins. Findings of the study overall: There is a chance that invariant MAIT and iNKT cells partially muddied zero-insertion analyses. Out-of-frame alpha sequences shared by twins were enriched for low generation probability. The abundant beta clonotypes from cord blood had fewer insertions, and memory repertoires had none of this.

The CDR3 length is 15 residues. Trimming removed 1 base at V and 0 bases at J, with 9 bases between. CDR1 and CDR2 (germline): DFQATT, SNEGSKA (reference sequence). This clonotype was recorded a few times. What it recognizes is unknown. Template switching, a step in the protocol, added a universal primer site, and cDNA carried unique molecular identifiers. In TCRdb, the 5' RACE reads were re-called with MiXCR into one record per CDR3 protein. The sample consists of about 550,000 distinct CDR3 sequences, about 22% of them appearing once. Separately, the same data were catalogued under a study of yellow fever vaccine responses in identical twins.

Sequenced sample: CD4+ T cells sorted from blood. This sequence originates from a young woman in good health. The V and J genes are TRBV20-1 and TRBJ2-2; D is unclear. The DNA of the CDR3 is TGCAGTGCTAGAGTTTTAACTTCGAACACCGGGGAGCTGTTTTTT. Protein product: CSARVLTSNTGELFF.